This T cell receptor beta chain was sequenced in a study of shared clonotypes between healthy human individuals. TCRdb's copy holds only in-frame clones and misses some; the assay was immunoSEQ multiplex PCR. Among over a million clones listed, roughly 96% were seen once. The V gene lost 6 bases and the J gene lost 1 base, with 12 bases spanning the gap. The germline V gene has CDR1 SNHLY and CDR2 FYNNEI. The CDR3 contains 14 residues. Sample: naive CD4+ T cells sorted from blood. Specified subset: CD45RA+ positively selected. This TCR came from a man under 40 in good health. J is TRBJ1-1 and V is TRBV2, with D perhaps matching TRBD1 (6 bases). CDR3 residues: CASRLQGANTEAFF. The CDR3 bases are TGTGCCAGCAGGCTACAGGGTGCGAACACTGAAGCTTTCTTT.